This T cell receptor beta chain originates from a study of cytomegalovirus exposure and HLA in healthy donors. Study conclusions and caveats: It has been reported that TCR beta sequences accurately predicted the HLA-A and HLA-B alleles of most subjects. In a later analysis, specific HLA alleles were associated with some 16,000 TCR beta sequences at a 0.05 false discovery rate. Previous analysis showed most TCR beta V segments were productive about 90% or about 30% of the time.

Germline V gene data show CDR1 as LNHDA and CDR2 as SQIVND (reference sequence). CDR3 length equals 16 residues. J gave up 8 bases and V 6 bases, and 14 bases lay outside the gene matches. This clone appeared once. What it binds is not known. Researchers ran the PCR with 60 Vbeta and 13 Jbeta primers. Some clones are missing from TCRdb's copy, which holds only in-frame ones; the method was immunoSEQ multiplex PCR. The sample has approximately 200,000 clones, 79% seen once. The chain links TRBV19 to TRBJ2-4, with 9 bases matching TRBD1. This receptor was identified in a woman aged 25-40 years in good health and CMV-seropositive. The material sequenced was PBMCs. In nucleotides, the CDR3 is TGTGCCAGTAGCCTTCTCCCGGGACAGGGTGATGACATTCAGTACTTC. It specifies CASSLLPGQGDDIQYF. Using reference TRBV19 and TRBJ2-4 for the parts outside the CDR3, the full variable domain is DGGITQSPKYLFRKEGQNVTLSCEQNLNHDAMYWYRQDPGQGLRLIYYSQIVNDFQKGDIAEGYSVSREKKESFPLTVTSAQKNPTAFYLCASSLLPGQGDDIQYFGAGTRLSVL.